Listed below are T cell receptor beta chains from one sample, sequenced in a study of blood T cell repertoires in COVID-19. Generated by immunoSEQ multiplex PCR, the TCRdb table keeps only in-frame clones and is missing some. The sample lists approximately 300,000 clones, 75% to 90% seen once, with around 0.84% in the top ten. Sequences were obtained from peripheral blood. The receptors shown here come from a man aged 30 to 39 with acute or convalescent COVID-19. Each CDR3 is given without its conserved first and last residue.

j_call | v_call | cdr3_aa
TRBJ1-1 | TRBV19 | ASSVQGPAEAF
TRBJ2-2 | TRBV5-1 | ASSLAGVNTGELF
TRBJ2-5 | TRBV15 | ATGAGGETQY
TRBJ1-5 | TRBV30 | AWSLTGGRQPQH
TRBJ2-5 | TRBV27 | ASSLGLAGQETQY
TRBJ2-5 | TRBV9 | ASSVDGLAGGQETQY
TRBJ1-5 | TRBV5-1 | ASSQGLSNQPQH
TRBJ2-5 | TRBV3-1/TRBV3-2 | ASSANPGGVETQY
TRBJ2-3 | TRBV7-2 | ASSQRPLAQRTDTQY
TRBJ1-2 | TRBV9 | ASSRAGPYGYT
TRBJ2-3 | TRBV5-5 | ASSLGSSPQY
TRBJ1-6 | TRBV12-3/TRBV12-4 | ASKRQGGSPLH
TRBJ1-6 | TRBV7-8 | ASSSSRIRDTHNSPLH
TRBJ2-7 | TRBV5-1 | ASRYGTASYEQY
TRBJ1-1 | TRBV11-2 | ASSIDFQAF
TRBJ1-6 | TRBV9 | ASSVDYRVNSPLH
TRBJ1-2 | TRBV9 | ASSVLRDRDYGYT
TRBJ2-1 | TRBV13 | ASSLLGPQF
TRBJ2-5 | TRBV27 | ASSKKRGGTETQY
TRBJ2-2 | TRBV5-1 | ASSVPSTTGELF
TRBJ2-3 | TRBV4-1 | ASSQDWQGSTDTQY
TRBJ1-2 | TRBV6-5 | ASSYTENYGYT
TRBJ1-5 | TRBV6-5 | ASSSQGLVNQPQH
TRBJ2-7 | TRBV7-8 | ASSLGASGALYEQY
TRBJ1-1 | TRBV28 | ASIPGHRNTEAF
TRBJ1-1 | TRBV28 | ASSLVRTEAF
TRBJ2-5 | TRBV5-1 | ASSLGRMRETQY
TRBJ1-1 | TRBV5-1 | ASFQTGEITEAF
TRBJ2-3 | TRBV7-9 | ASSRTSQAQY
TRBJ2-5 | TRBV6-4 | ASVWTSGCQETQY
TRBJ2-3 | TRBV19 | ASSIGAGDGDTQY
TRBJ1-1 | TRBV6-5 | ASSYAVRQGRAF
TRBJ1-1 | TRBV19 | ASSTGGNTEAF
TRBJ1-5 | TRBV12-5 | ASGRDREALSNQPQH
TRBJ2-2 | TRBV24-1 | ATSTGTENTGELF
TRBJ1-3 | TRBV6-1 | ASSGFIGTSGNTIY
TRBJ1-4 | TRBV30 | AWKGTGREKLF
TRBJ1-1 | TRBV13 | ASSLPGTEAF
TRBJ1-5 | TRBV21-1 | ASSCSLGLSNQPQH
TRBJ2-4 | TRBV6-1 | ASSEGTSGLAKNIQY
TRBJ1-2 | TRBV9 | ASRQGETGRPNGYT
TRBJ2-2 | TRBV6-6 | ASSKGTSGGTGELF
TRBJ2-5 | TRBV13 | ASSLQETQY
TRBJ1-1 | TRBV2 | ASRQVTEAF
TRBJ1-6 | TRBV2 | ASSRDQGPNSPLH
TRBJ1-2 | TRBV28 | ASNYRGLGANYGYT
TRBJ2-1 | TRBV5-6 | ASSFFVIGQTYNEQF
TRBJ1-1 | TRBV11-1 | ASSLRGQGNTEAF
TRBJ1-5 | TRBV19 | ASTGTGASNQPQH
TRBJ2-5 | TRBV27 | ASSFRTGVLETQY